Shown below are 28 T cell receptor beta chains from a single sample sequenced in a study of blood T cell repertoires in COVID-19. Only in-frame clones appear in the TCRdb table, and some are missing; sequencing was by immunoSEQ multiplex PCR. The table lists 250,000 to 400,000 clones, about 87% of them singletons. Input material: peripheral blood. These TCRs come from a woman aged 25 to 39 with COVID-19, enrolled during active disease.

This clone has just one count. The V gene is TRBV5-8, the J gene TRBJ2-5; a weak D match, TRBD2 (7 bases). The CDR3 covers 15 residues. Germline V gene data show CDR1 as SGHTS and CDR2 as YDEGEE. The V and J ends lost 2 bases and 7 bases respectively, with 18 bases between them. The CDR3 spells CASSFGTGREGTQYF. The CDR3 nucleotides read TGTGCCAGCAGCTTTGGAACAGGGAGGGAAGGGACCCAGTACTTC.

V is TRBV1 and J is TRBJ1-2; the D call in the table, TRBD1, was not verified against the DNA. TRBV1 is designated a pseudogene. The CDR3 is 16 amino acids. The CDR3: CTSSQDGTGGDYGYTF. DNA of the CDR3: TGCACCAGCAGCCAAGATGGGACAGGGGGGGACTATGGCTACACCTTC.

The J gene is TRBJ1-4, the V gene TRBV7-9; 7 positions match TRBD1. The CDR3 covers 15 residues. In germline, CDR1 is SEHNR, CDR2 FQNEAQ (reference sequence). Unmatched junction bases numbered 11, after V lost 5 bases and J lost 8 bases. CDR3 sequence reads: CASSPTTGVGEKLFF. The CDR3 DNA sequence: TGTGCCAGCAGCCCAACAACAGGGGTCGGCGAAAAACTGTTTTTT.

This chain connects TRBV2 to TRBJ1-4; possible D gene TRBD1, 6 bases. V was trimmed by 6 bases and J by 0 bases, leaving 20 bases between them. The germline CDR1 and CDR2 sequences are SNHLY and FYNNEI. The CDR3 extends over 18 amino acids. The CDR3 nucleotides are TGTGCCAGCAGGACCGGGACACAACCCTCTGCAACTAATGAAAAACTGTTTTTT. Its protein is CASRTGTQPSATNEKLFF. Full variable domain (rest looked up from reference TRBV2 and TRBJ1-4): EPEVTQTPSHQVTQMGQEVILRCVPISNHLYFYWYRQILGQKVEFLVSFYNNEISEKSEIFDDQFSVERPDGSNFTLKIRSTKLEDSAMYFCASRTGTQPSATNEKLFFGSGTQLSVL.

The CDR3 reads CASSSAYDRGQETQYF. The CDR3 coding sequence is TGTGCCAGCAGCTCCGCATACGACAGGGGACAAGAGACCCAGTACTTC. This sequence joins TRBV11-3 and TRBJ2-5; 8 bases align to TRBD1. The CDR3 covers 16 residues. The J segment lost 2 bases and the V segment lost 4 bases, leaving 9 bases of the junction unmatched. Germline V gene sequence: CDR1 SGHNT, CDR2 YENEEA.

The chain is built from TRBV3-1 (or the pseudogene TRBV3-2) and TRBJ1-1; 7 bases fit TRBD1. The length of the CDR3 is 15 residues. Germline CDR1 reads LGHDT; CDR2 reads YNNKEL (reference sequence). Germline trimming cut 4 bases from V and 1 base from J; bases unmatched to any gene: 6. DNA for the CDR3: TGTGCCAGCAGCCCAGCCGGGACAGAGAACACTGAAGCTTTCTTT. Translated, it gives CASSPAGTENTEAFF.

This chain uses TRBV4-3 with TRBJ1-2, with D possibly TRBD1 on 6 matching bases. V lost 1 base to trimming and J lost 3 bases, with 18 bases between them. The CDR3 sequence is 17 residues long. CDR1 and CDR2 from the germline V gene are LGHNA and YSLEER. CDR3 coding DNA: TGCGCCAGCAGCCAAGGAGGTCGAGGGGGAACATACTATGGCTACACCTTC. This codes for CASSQGGRGGTYYGYTF.

The CDR3 is CASSDSSGYEQYV. CDR3 sequence (DNA): TGTGCCAGCAGTGACTCGAGCGGATACGAGCAGTACGTC. The V gene is TRBV6-4, the J gene TRBJ2-7; perhaps TRBD2 as D (5 bases). The ends were cut back, 0 bases at V and 4 bases at J, with 7 bases in the middle. This CDR3 has 13 amino acids. Germline V gene lookup returns CDR1 MRHNA and CDR2 SNTAGT.

Only a few counts were recorded for this clone. The genes are TRBV13 and TRBJ2-2; D remains ambiguous. V lost 2 bases and J lost 6, with 16 bases in between. Germline CDR1 and CDR2: PRHDT and FYEKMQ (reference sequence). This CDR3 contains 16 residues. The CDR3 spells CASSLIPSLAAGELFF. CDR3 coding DNA: TGTGCCAGCAGCTTAATTCCCTCACTGGCGGCCGGGGAGCTGTTTTTT.

The chain employs TRBV5-1 and TRBJ2-4; 9 positions agree with TRBD1. V lost 2 bases and J lost 7; bases outside the gene matches: 4. Germline assignment: CDR1 SGHRS and CDR2 YFSETQ. The CDR3 totals 14 residues. The CDR3 region is CASSLGTGSNIQYF. CDR3 coding DNA: TGCGCCAGCAGCTTAGGGACAGGGTCGAACATTCAGTACTTC.

The gene calls are TRBV5-1 and TRBJ1-1; 7 nucleotides align to TRBD1. J lost 1 base, V lost 4 bases, and 7 bases had no gene match. Germline values: CDR1 SGHRS, CDR2 YFSETQ. The CDR3 spans 15 residues. CDR3 DNA sequence: TGCGCCAGCAGCACCCGACAGGGTGGGAACACTGAAGCTTTCTTT. Translated: CASSTRQGGNTEAFF.

This sequence joins TRBV19 and TRBJ2-1; 7 nucleotides line up with TRBD1. This CDR3 comprises 15 residues. V was clipped by 1 base and J by 7 bases; unmatched bases: 7. CDR1 is LNHDA and CDR2 is SQIVND in the germline V gene (reference sequence). CDR3 sequence: CASSIGLTGLNEQFF. The CDR3 DNA follows: TGTGCCAGTAGTATAGGACTGACAGGGTTGAATGAGCAGTTCTTC.

This clone appeared a few times. The chain has TRBV14 and TRBJ1-1; D not resolved. Trimming cost V 6 bases and J 2 bases, with 13 bases left between them. This CDR3 is 14 amino acids long. Germline lookup yields CDR1 SGHDN and CDR2 FVKESK. Here the CDR3 DNA reads TGTGCCAGCAGAGCCGGGGTTCGAAACACTGAAGCTTTCTTT. Translating gives CASRAGVRNTEAFF.

Only a few counts were recorded for this clone. The chain recombines TRBV7-2 with TRBJ1-1; D call uncertain. This CDR3 is built from 13 residues. Germline loops: CDR1 SGHTA, CDR2 FQGNSA. The V end was cut by 1 base, the J end by 6 bases, with 9 bases between. CDR3 region: CASSLELESEAFF. In nucleotides, the CDR3 is TGTGCCAGCAGCTTAGAACTCGAATCTGAAGCTTTCTTT.

This clone was found a few times. The V and J genes are TRBV18 and TRBJ2-7, with D hard to call. V lost 2 bases and J lost 5, with 13 bases in between. From germline, CDR1 is KGHSH and CDR2 LQKENI. This CDR3 is built from 14 residues. CDR3 DNA: TGTGCCAGCTCACCATCCAGGTCTCTCGACGAGCAGTACGTC. Translating it yields CASSPSRSLDEQYV.

The chain combines TRBV7-2 with TRBJ2-1; a possible D gene is TRBD2 (6 bases). The CDR3 contains 14 residues. Germline assignment: CDR1 SGHTA and CDR2 FQGNSA. Between the trimmed V and J ends, which lost 5 bases and 6 bases, there was a span of 14 bases. CDR3 in amino acids: CASSPGLPPNEQFF. In DNA, the CDR3 is TGTGCCAGCAGCCCGGGACTGCCGCCCAATGAGCAGTTCTTC.

The V gene is TRBV5-1, the J gene TRBJ2-2, with 9 bases lining up with TRBD1. CDR3 length equals 17 residues. V shed 0 bases, J shed 7 bases, and the junction held 10 bases outside the gene matches. Germline V gives CDR1 SGHRS, CDR2 YFSETQ. The chain's CDR3 is CASSLDRGRWYDGELFF. DNA of the CDR3: TGCGCCAGCAGCTTGGACAGGGGGCGCTGGTATGACGGGGAGCTGTTTTTT.

The rearrangement uses TRBV27 and TRBJ1-1; 11 bases are a match to TRBD1. Germline V gene sequence: CDR1 MNHEY, CDR2 SMNVEV (reference sequence). CDR3 size: 16 residues. Unmatched junction bases numbered 12, after V lost 6 bases and J lost 6 bases. The CDR3 loop is CASRLTGTGGLAEAFF. CDR3 nucleotides: TGTGCCAGCAGACTTACCGGGACAGGGGGTTTGGCTGAAGCTTTCTTT.

The chain is built from TRBV4-3 and TRBJ1-1; D is uncertain. Per the germline V gene, CDR1 is LGHNA and CDR2 is YSLEER. Trimming took 1 base from V and 1 from J, leaving 22 bases between them. The CDR3 loop spans 19 amino acids. This chain's CDR3 is CASSQGSEGVTGENTEAFF. For the CDR3, the DNA is TGCGCCAGCAGCCAAGGGAGTGAGGGTGTAACGGGTGAGAACACTGAAGCTTTCTTT.

V is TRBV9 and J is TRBJ2-2; possibly TRBD2 for D (5 bases). V gave up 4 bases and J gave up 7 bases, with 14 bases separating them. There are 14 residues in the CDR3. CDR1 and CDR2 (germline): SGDLS, YYNGEE. Here the CDR3 DNA reads TGTGCCAGCAGCCCGGGCCGTAGCGTCGGGGAGCTGTTTTTT. This gives the protein CASSPGRSVGELFF.

This chain uses TRBV19 with TRBJ1-5, with TRBD1 as a possible D gene (5 bases). The length of the CDR3 is 13 residues. Trimming took off 6 bases at V and 4 bases at J, with 10 bases between the two ends. The germline V gene encodes CDR1 LNHDA and CDR2 SQIVND (reference sequence). The CDR3 is CASSDSDNQPQHF. The CDR3 DNA is TGTGCCAGTAGCGACAGTGATAATCAGCCCCAGCATTTT.

This clone was detected only a few times. V usage is TRBV11-3 and J usage is TRBJ2-3, with TRBD2 as a possible D gene (6 bases). Trimming stripped 3 bases from V and 0 bases from J, with 13 bases between. The CDR3 is 16 amino acids. Per the germline V gene, CDR1 is SGHNT and CDR2 is YENEEA. The CDR3: CASSLARGISTDTQYF. CDR3 nucleotide sequence: TGTGCCAGCAGCTTGGCACGGGGGATCAGCACAGATACGCAGTATTTT.

The chain is built from TRBV5-1 and TRBJ1-2; no definite D call. The CDR3 sequence is 13 residues long. V lost 0 bases and J lost 7, with 10 bases in between. The germline V gene has CDR1 SGHRS and CDR2 YFSETQ. The CDR3: CASSLGGLSGYTF. For the CDR3, the DNA is TGCGCCAGCAGCTTGGGTGGACTCTCTGGCTACACCTTC.

This clone was found once. V usage is TRBV18 and J usage is TRBJ1-1; D is possibly TRBD1 (6 bases). The CDR3 contains 13 residues. V was pared by 1 base and J by 6 bases, with 9 bases between. Germline V gene lookup returns CDR1 KGHSH and CDR2 LQKENI. The CDR3 region has the DNA TGTGCCAGCTCACCACAGGGGGACGCTGAAGCTTTCTTT. Encoded protein: CASSPQGDAEAFF.

This sequence joins TRBV2 and TRBJ1-1; TRBD1 aligns across 9 bases. From germline, CDR1 is SNHLY and CDR2 FYNNEI. V gave up 6 bases and J gave up 4 bases; unmatched junction bases: 12. The CDR3 length is 16 residues. CDR3: CASSGTGWEWGTEAFF. The DNA for the CDR3 is TGTGCCAGCAGCGGGACAGGGTGGGAATGGGGCACTGAAGCTTTCTTT.

The chain's CDR3 is CASSQDTVSSYNSPLHF. DNA of the CDR3: TGCGCCAGCAGCCAAGATACAGTTAGCTCCTATAATTCACCCCTCCACTTT. V gene TRBV4-3 combines with J gene TRBJ1-6; no clear D. There are 17 residues in the CDR3. In germline, CDR1 is LGHNA, CDR2 YSLEER. Trimming left V 0 bases short and J 0 bases short, with 9 bases between.

The chain uses TRBV4-1 and TRBJ1-2; TRBD1 is a possible D gene (6 bases). This CDR3 has 16 amino acids. Germline V gene sequence: CDR1 MGHRA, CDR2 YSYEKL. V gave up 0 bases and J gave up 4 bases, with 15 bases separating them. CDR3 residues: CASSQDRSGVRYGYTF. DNA for the CDR3: TGCGCCAGCAGCCAAGACAGGTCAGGGGTTCGCTATGGCTACACCTTC.

This sequence joins TRBV7-9 and TRBJ1-4; D perhaps matches TRBD1 (6 bases). The CDR3 is made up of 16 amino acids. The ends were cut back, 5 bases at V and 0 bases at J, with 13 bases in the middle. The germline V gene has CDR1 SEHNR and CDR2 FQNEAQ (reference sequence). CDR3 amino acids: CASSLGQSATNEKLFF. CDR3 nucleotides: TGTGCCAGCAGCCTAGGACAGAGTGCAACTAATGAAAAACTGTTTTTT.